Following are 17 T cell receptor beta chains from one sample sequenced in a study of T cell responses to AZD1222 COVID-19 vaccine. Sequencing was performed with immunoSEQ multiplex PCR; in TCRdb, only in-frame clones are kept and a portion is missing. The repertoire holds 80,000 or so clones, with 80% to 95% as singletons. The sequencing here drew on peripheral blood, taken 28 days after the second AZD1222 dose. These TCRs come from an adult who received the AZD1222 COVID-19 vaccine.

The chain has TRBV7-9 and TRBJ2-2, with 7 bases matching TRBD1. The germline CDR1 and CDR2 sequences are SEHNR and FQNEAQ (reference sequence). Germline trimming cut 3 bases from V and 5 bases from J; bases unmatched to any gene: 3. The CDR3 is 14 amino acids. The CDR3 sequence: CASSLKGATGELFF. The CDR3 DNA follows: TGTGCCAGCAGCTTGAAGGGGGCGACCGGGGAGCTGTTTTTT.

The rearrangement links TRBV7-2 to TRBJ2-3; a possible D gene is TRBD1 (6 bases). The germline CDR1 and CDR2 sequences are SGHTA and FQGNSA. Trimming removed 4 bases from V and 0 bases from J, with 11 bases in between. The CDR3 is 15 amino acids. CDR3 region: CASSSQQGSTDTQYF. CDR3 DNA: TGTGCCAGCAGCTCCCAACAGGGAAGCACAGATACGCAGTATTTT.

The V and J genes are TRBV5-8 and TRBJ1-2; D perhaps matches TRBD1 (6 bases). The germline V gene has CDR1 SGHTS and CDR2 YDEGEE. This CDR3 region has 14 residues. V dropped 0 bases and J dropped 7 bases, with 13 bases sitting between them. The DNA for the CDR3 is TGTGCCAGCAGCTTGGATGGGGGGCCCGGTGGCTACACCTTC. It codes for CASSLDGGPGGYTF.

V gene TRBV29-1 combines with J gene TRBJ1-5; D ambiguous. Germline CDR1 is SQVTM and CDR2 is ANQGSEA. Trimming left V 6 bases short and J 5 bases short, with 11 bases between. The CDR3 has 12 residues. CDR3 in DNA: TGCAGCGTATCGGCTGGGGATCAGCCCCAGCATTTT. Amino acids: CSVSAGDQPQHF.

The V call is TRBV6-5, the J call TRBJ1-2, with 8 positions matching TRBD1. The CDR3 totals 15 residues. V lost 6 bases to trimming and J lost 0 bases; unmatched junction nucleotides: 6. The germline gives CDR1 MNHEY, CDR2 SVGAGI. The CDR3 DNA reads as TGTGCCAGCAGCGCCGGACAGGGTCCTAACTATGGCTACACCTTC. Translation gives CASSAGQGPNYGYTF.

This rearrangement joins TRBV7-6 to TRBJ2-6; D gene unclear. From germline, CDR1 is SGHVS and CDR2 FNYEAQ. This CDR3 is built from 15 residues. Trimming removed 5 bases at V and 1 base at J, with 9 bases between. Here the CDR3 reads CASSPAKSGANVLTF. In nucleotides, the CDR3 is TGTGCCAGCAGCCCCGCCAAATCTGGGGCCAACGTCCTGACTTTC.

This sequence joins TRBV7-6 and TRBJ1-1; D uncertain. This CDR3 spans 15 amino acids. The germline V gene has CDR1 SGHVS and CDR2 FNYEAQ. V was clipped by 6 bases and J by 1 base, with 15 bases between them. The CDR3 reads CASSTRILSNTEAFF. The CDR3 coding sequence is TGTGCCAGCAGTACTAGGATTCTTTCGAACACTGAAGCTTTCTTT.

This chain uses TRBV28 with TRBJ1-5; D unresolved. Per germline, CDR1 MDHEN and CDR2 SYDVKM. V dropped 10 bases and J dropped 7 bases, with 17 bases sitting between them. CDR3 length equals 13 residues. The CDR3 bases are TGTGCCACCAAAACAGACATCGGGCAGCCCCAGCATTTT. Translating it yields CATKTDIGQPQHF.

The V call is TRBV5-1, the J call TRBJ2-3; 10 bases agree with TRBD1. This CDR3 is built from 15 residues. The V gene end was trimmed by 1 base and the J gene end by 6 bases; junction bases not matched to a gene: 5. Germline lookup yields CDR1 SGHRS and CDR2 YFSETQ. CDR3 DNA: TGCGCCAGCAGCTTGCCGGGACAGGGGTCGGATACGCAGTATTTT. It translates to CASSLPGQGSDTQYF.

Written as DNA, the CDR3 is TGTGCCAGTAGTATAGTAAACGGGGAAGAGACCCAGTACTTC. It is translated as CASSIVNGEETQYF. The chain links TRBV19 to TRBJ2-5; a possible D gene is TRBD2 (5 bases). The CDR3 covers 14 residues. Trimming left V 1 base short and J 3 bases short, with 9 bases between. The V gene's germline CDR1 is LNHDA and CDR2 SQIVND (reference sequence).

V is TRBV5-1 and J is TRBJ2-7; 11 bases are shared with TRBD2. This CDR3 has 15 amino acids. Germline V gene lookup returns CDR1 SGHRS and CDR2 YFSETQ. V shed 4 bases and J 7 bases; nucleotides not matched to a gene: 10. The CDR3 DNA sequence: TGCGCCAGCAGCGCTAATACCGGGACTAGCGGTGAGCAGTACTTC. Amino acid sequence: CASSANTGTSGEQYF.

The chain recombines TRBV6-4 with TRBJ2-2, with 7 nucleotides matching TRBD1. The V and J ends lost 4 bases and 5 bases, in that order; junction bases with no gene match: 4. This CDR3 comprises 14 residues. CDR1 and CDR2 from the germline V gene are MRHNA and SNTAGT. DNA of the CDR3: TGTGCCAGCAGTGCCTCGACAGGGACCGGGGAGCTGTTTTTT. This sequence encodes CASSASTGTGELFF.

The chain is built from TRBV19 and TRBJ2-3; no clear D gene. CDR1 and CDR2 from the germline V gene are LNHDA and SQIVND (reference sequence). Trimming left V 7 bases short and J 3 bases short, with 11 bases between. The CDR3 runs to 13 residues. In DNA form, the CDR3 reads TGTGCCAGTACTTGGGCCCAGACAGATACGCAGTATTTT. This sequence encodes CASTWAQTDTQYF.

V usage is TRBV5-8 and J usage is TRBJ1-6; D uncertain. The CDR3 contains 20 residues. Germline loops: CDR1 SGHTS, CDR2 YDEGEE. V gave up 9 bases and J gave up 9 bases, with 37 bases separating them. CDR3 sequence reads: CAKMAEVRPRESTEGSPLHF. The CDR3, as DNA: TGTGCCAAGATGGCCGAGGTTCGTCCGAGGGAATCCACTGAGGGTTCACCCCTCCACTTT. Full variable domain (missing parts from reference TRBV5-8 and TRBJ1-6): EAGVTQSPTHLIKTRGQQATLRCSPISGHTSVYWYQQALGLGLQFLLWYDEGEERNRGNFPPRFSGRQFPNYSSELNVNALELEDSALYLCAKMAEVRPRESTEGSPLHFGNGTRLTVT.

This rearrangement joins TRBV18 to TRBJ1-1; D call uncertain. The CDR3 totals 13 residues. The ends were cut back, 4 bases at V and 6 bases at J, with 12 bases in the middle. The V gene's germline CDR1 is KGHSH and CDR2 LQKENI. DNA of the CDR3: TGTGCCAGCTCACTTAAGGAGAGGGCTGAAGCTTTCTTT. It specifies CASSLKERAEAFF.

This rearrangement joins TRBV19 to TRBJ1-2, with a tentative D call TRBD1 (5 bases). V dropped 10 bases and J dropped 4 bases, with 19 bases sitting between them. Germline V gene sequence: CDR1 LNHDA, CDR2 SQIVND (reference sequence). The CDR3 contains 14 residues. The chain's CDR3 is CATSRDPLGYGYTF. The CDR3 coding sequence is TGTGCCACCTCACGGGACCCATTGGGCTATGGCTACACCTTC.

The chain joins TRBV24-1 to TRBJ1-2; D may be TRBD1 (5 bases). Germline lookup yields CDR1 KGHDR and CDR2 SFDVKD. V was shortened by 5 bases and J by 4 bases, with 7 bases between the two germline ends. The CDR3 consists of 12 residues. DNA of the CDR3: TGTGCCACCAGTGGCCAGGGCTATGGCTACACCTTC. Translation gives CATSGQGYGYTF.